These T cell receptor beta chains were read from a single sample in a study of OX40 agonist ivuxolimab in advanced cancers. Here immunoSEQ multiplex PCR was the method, and the copy in TCRdb shows in-frame clones only, minus some. The table has tens of thousands of clones, 87% seen once. The sequencing here drew on CD4+ or CD8+ T cells sorted from blood, taken in a trial of the OX40 agonist ivuxolimab. These TCRs come from an adult with an advanced solid tumor such as melanoma, head and neck, liver or kidney cancer. CDR3s include the opening cysteine and the closing phenylalanine or tryptophan. A D gene is named only where the DNA matches it firmly. Clone sizes are given selectively: once, few, many, or a class where the clone is expanded.

>.|TRBJ1-4|.|TRBV5-1
CASSLEGLANEKLFF
TGCGCCAGCAGCTTGGAGGGGTTGGCTAATGAAAAACTGTTTTTT
>.|TRBJ2-7|.|TRBV7-2
CASSLGAGSTYEQYF
TGTGCCAGCAGCTTAGGTGCAGGGTCAACCTACGAGCAGTACTTC
>.|TRBJ2-2|.|TRBV7-9
CASSPSEARWDTGELFF
TGTGCCAGCAGCCCTTCGGAGGCTCGTTGGGACACCGGGGAGCTGTTTTTT
>.|TRBJ2-1|.|TRBV4-3
CASSQSYPGTYNEQFF
TGCGCCAGCAGCCAGAGTTATCCGGGGACCTACAATGAGCAGTTCTTC
>.|TRBJ1-5|.|TRBV4-2
CASSQEAGTSNQPQHF
TGTGCCAGCAGCCAGGAGGCAGGGACTAGCAATCAGCCCCAGCATTTT
>.|TRBJ2-5|TRBD2|TRBV28
CASSPLLAGDETQYF
TGTGCCAGCAGTCCCCTTCTAGCGGGAGATGAGACCCAGTACTTC
>.|TRBJ2-5|.|TRBV10-1
CASSEARQETQYF
TGCGCCAGCAGTGAAGCTAGACAGGAGACCCAGTACTTC
>.|TRBJ1-2|.|TRBV10-3
CAISEPTGNGYTF
TGTGCCATCAGTGAGCCCACAGGGAATGGCTACACCTTC
>.|TRBJ1-1|TRBD1|TRBV27
CASRGTGVTEAFF
TGTGCCAGCAGGGGGACAGGAGTCACTGAAGCTTTCTTT
>.|TRBJ2-7|.|TRBV5-1
CASSAPSTYEQYF
TGCGCCAGCAGCGCTCCCAGTACCTACGAGCAGTACTTC
>.|TRBJ1-5|.|TRBV30
CAWSRQDSEAQHF
TGTGCCTGGAGTCGACAGGACTCAGAGGCCCAGCATTTT
>.|TRBJ2-5|TRBD2|TRBV2
CASSRPLAGDKETQYF
TGTGCCAGCAGCCGCCCGCTTGCGGGAGACAAAGAGACCCAGTACTTC
>.|TRBJ1-2|.|TRBV14
CASSHVRGDGYTF
TGTGCCAGCAGCCATGTTCGTGGGGATGGCTACACCTTC
>once|TRBJ1-1|.|TRBV30
CACSKGVNTEAFF
TGTGCCTGCTCAAAGGGGGTTAACACTGAAGCTTTCTTT
>once|TRBJ2-2|TRBD2|TRBV5-1
CASSPYLGGSNTGELFF
TGCGCCAGCAGCCCCTACCTCGGGGGGTCGAACACCGGGGAGCTGTTTTTT
>.|TRBJ1-5|TRBD1|TRBV28
CASSRSTGVLNQPQHF
TGTGCCAGCAGTCGATCCACAGGGGTCCTCAATCAGCCCCAGCATTTT
>.|TRBJ1-2|.|TRBV7-2
CASSLAPTPNYGYTF
TGTGCCAGCAGCTTAGCCCCGACTCCTAACTATGGCTACACCTTC
>.|TRBJ1-1|.|TRBV5-6
CASSWRGGAVGRTEAFF
TGTGCCAGCAGCTGGCGGGGAGGGGCTGTCGGAAGGACTGAAGCTTTCTTT
>.|TRBJ2-7|.|TRBV10-2
CASSLAGDSYEQYF
TGCGCCAGCAGCTTGGCAGGGGATTCCTACGAGCAGTACTTC
>.|TRBJ2-1|.|TRBV5-6
CASSLEAAREQFF
TGTGCCAGCAGCTTGGAGGCGGCCCGGGAGCAGTTCTTC
>.|TRBJ1-5|.|TRBV30
CAWSVPSQPQHF
TGTGCCTGGAGTGTACCTTCCCAGCCCCAGCATTTT
>.|TRBJ2-5|TRBD2|TRBV28
CASRAGQETQYF
TGTGCCAGCAGAGCGGGGCAAGAGACCCAGTACTTC
>.|TRBJ1-1|.|TRBV25-1
CASSFGGTEAFF
TGTGCCAGCAGTTTTGGGGGTACTGAAGCTTTCTTT
>.|TRBJ1-5|.|TRBV15
CATSRPYSNQPQHF
TGTGCCACCAGCAGACCGTATAGCAATCAGCCCCAGCATTTT
>.|TRBJ1-5|TRBD1|TRBV30
CAWNPKDRVNQPQHF
TGTGCCTGGAACCCGAAGGACAGGGTCAATCAGCCCCAGCATTTT
>.|TRBJ1-1|TRBD1|TRBV5-4
CASSLDRGFTEAFF
TGTGCCAGCAGCTTGGACAGGGGGTTCACTGAAGCTTTCTTT
>once|TRBJ2-7|TRBD2|TRBV7-2
CASRLGGGSYEQYF
TGTGCCAGCCGCCTCGGGGGGGGCTCCTACGAGCAGTACTTC
>.|TRBJ1-2|.|TRBV28
CASSLRGFYGYTF
TGTGCCAGCAGTTTAAGAGGCTTCTATGGCTACACCTTC
>few|TRBJ1-4|.|TRBV18
CASSPPGRTNEKLFF
TGTGCCAGCTCACCACCGGGACGGACTAATGAAAAACTGTTTTTT
>.|TRBJ1-5|.|TRBV28
CASSLLIGQPQHF
TGTGCCAGCAGCCTCCTCATTGGTCAGCCCCAGCATTTT
>.|TRBJ2-3|.|TRBV2
CASSAGARASTDTQYF
TGTGCCAGCAGTGCGGGGGCCAGGGCGAGCACAGATACGCAGTATTTT
>.|TRBJ1-4|.|TRBV19
CASSVRGRASEKLFF
TGTGCCAGTAGTGTCCGTGGCAGGGCGAGTGAAAAACTGTTTTTT
>.|TRBJ2-1|.|TRBV5-1
CASSWGRGLLNEQFF
TGCGCCAGCAGCTGGGGTAGGGGGTTATTAAATGAGCAGTTCTTC
>.|TRBJ2-3|.|TRBV5-1
CASSASASLEDTQYF
TGCGCCAGCAGCGCATCAGCTAGCCTTGAGGATACGCAGTATTTT
>.|TRBJ2-5|.|TRBV7-7
CASSPTGQNILETQYF
.
>few|TRBJ1-6|TRBD1|TRBV28
CASSLDRGIGHSPLHF
TGTGCCAGCAGTTTGGACAGGGGGATTGGCCATTCACCCCTCCACTTT
>.|TRBJ1-6|.|TRBV30
CAWSVYPHLSSYNSPLHF
TGTGCCTGGAGTGTCTACCCCCATCTGAGCTCCTATAATTCACCCCTCCACTTT
>.|TRBJ2-3|TRBD2|TRBV10-2
CASRPGTSEGDTQYF
TGCGCCAGCAGACCCGGGACTAGCGAAGGAGATACGCAGTATTTT
>.|TRBJ2-1|TRBD2|TRBV29-1
CSVLPGVAGGPYHEQFF
TGCAGCGTCCTCCCGGGGGTAGCGGGAGGGCCTTACCATGAGCAGTTCTTC
>.|TRBJ2-7|.|TRBV27
CASRRGGPPYEQYF
TGTGCCAGCAGGCGTGGCGGGCCCCCCTACGAGCAGTACTTC
>once|TRBJ2-7|TRBD1|TRBV25-1
CASSESGRGLNEQYF
TGTGCCAGCAGTGAATCGGGCAGGGGGCTCAACGAGCAGTACTTC
>.|TRBJ1-6|.|TRBV5-6
CASSLERDNSPLHF
TGTGCCAGCAGCTTGGAACGGGATAATTCACCCCTCCACTTT
>.|TRBJ2-5|TRBD2|TRBV2
CASSEGLASGGETQYF
TGTGCCAGCAGTGAGGGACTAGCGAGTGGGGGGGAGACCCAGTACTTC
>.|TRBJ2-3|TRBD2|TRBV19
CASSTAGADTQYF
TGTGCCAGTAGTACTGCGGGAGCGGATACGCAGTATTTT
>.|TRBJ1-1|.|TRBV29-1
CSAPGNTEAFF
TGCAGCGCCCCAGGGAACACTGAAGCTTTCTTT
>.|TRBJ2-7|.|TRBV30
CAWSTGRASSYEQYF
TGTGCCTGGAGTACCGGACGTGCGTCCTCCTACGAGCAGTACTTC
>.|TRBJ2-7|.|TRBV29-1
CSVEVGGYEQYF
TGCAGCGTTGAAGTCGGGGGCTACGAGCAGTACTTC
>.|TRBJ1-6|.|TRBV7-9
CASSRQNNSPLHF
TGTGCCAGCAGCAGGCAGAATAATTCACCCCTCCACTTT
>.|TRBJ1-4|.|TRBV4-1
CASSHPRANEKLFF
TGCGCCAGCAGCCACCCACGGGCTAATGAAAAACTGTTTTTT
>.|TRBJ2-1|TRBD2|TRBV14
CASSLTGGGYNEQFF
TGTGCCAGCAGCCTGACGGGGGGAGGCTACAATGAGCAGTTCTTC
>.|TRBJ1-2|.|TRBV20-1
CSARAQGGYTF
TGCAGTGCCCGGGCACAGGGCGGCTACACCTTC
>.|TRBJ1-4|.|TRBV7-9
CASSAGQTGGEKLFF
TGTGCCAGCAGCGCCGGACAGACCGGCGGCGAAAAACTGTTTTTT
>.|TRBJ1-1|TRBD1|TRBV5-1
CASSWGQGRTEAFF
TGCGCCAGCAGCTGGGGACAGGGCCGCACTGAAGCTTTCTTT
>.|TRBJ1-2|.|TRBV28
CASSLKPNGYTF
TGTGCCAGCAGCTTGAAGCCTAATGGCTACACCTTC